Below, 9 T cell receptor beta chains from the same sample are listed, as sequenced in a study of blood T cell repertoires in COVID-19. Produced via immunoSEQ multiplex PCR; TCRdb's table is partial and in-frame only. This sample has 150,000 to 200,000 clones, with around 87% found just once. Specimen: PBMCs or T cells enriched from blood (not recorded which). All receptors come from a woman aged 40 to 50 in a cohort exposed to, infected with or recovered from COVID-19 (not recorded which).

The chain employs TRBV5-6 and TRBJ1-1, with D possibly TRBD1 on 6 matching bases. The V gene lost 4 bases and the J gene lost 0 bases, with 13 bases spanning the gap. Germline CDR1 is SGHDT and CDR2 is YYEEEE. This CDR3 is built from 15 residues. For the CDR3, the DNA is TGTGCCAGCAGCGGGGAGACAGGTATGAACACTGAAGCTTTCTTT. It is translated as CASSGETGMNTEAFF.

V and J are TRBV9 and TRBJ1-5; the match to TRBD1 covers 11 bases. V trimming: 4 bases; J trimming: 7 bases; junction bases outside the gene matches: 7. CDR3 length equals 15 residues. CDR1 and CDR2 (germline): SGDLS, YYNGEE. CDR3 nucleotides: TGTGCCAGCAGCCTGGGACAGGGGGTCGGGCAGCCCCAGCATTTT. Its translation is CASSLGQGVGQPQHF. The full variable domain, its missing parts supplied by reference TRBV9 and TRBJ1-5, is DSGVTQTPKHLITATGQRVTLRCSPRSGDLSVYWYQQSLDQGLQFLIQYYNGEERAKGNILERFSAQQFPDLHSELNLSSLELGDSALYFCASSLGQGVGQPQHFGDGTRLSIL.

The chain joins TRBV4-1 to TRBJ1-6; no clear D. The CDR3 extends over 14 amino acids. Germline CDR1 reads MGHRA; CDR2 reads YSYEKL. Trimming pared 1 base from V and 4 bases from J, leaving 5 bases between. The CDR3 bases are TGCGCCAGCAGCCAAGCGCAGTATAATTCACCCCTCCACTTT. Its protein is CASSQAQYNSPLHF.

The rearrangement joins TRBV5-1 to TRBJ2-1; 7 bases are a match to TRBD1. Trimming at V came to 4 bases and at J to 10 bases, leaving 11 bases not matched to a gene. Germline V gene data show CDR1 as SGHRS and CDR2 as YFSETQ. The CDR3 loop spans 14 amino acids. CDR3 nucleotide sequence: TGCGCCAGCAGCCGAACTACAGGGGCGTACGAGCAGTTCTTC. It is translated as CASSRTTGAYEQFF.

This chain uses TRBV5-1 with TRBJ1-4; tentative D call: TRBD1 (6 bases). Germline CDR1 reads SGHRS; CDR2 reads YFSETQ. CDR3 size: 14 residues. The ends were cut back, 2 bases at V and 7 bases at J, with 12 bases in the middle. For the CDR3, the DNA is TGCGCCAGCAGCTTCCAGGGGCGAGGTGAAAAACTGTTTTTT. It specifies CASSFQGRGEKLFF.

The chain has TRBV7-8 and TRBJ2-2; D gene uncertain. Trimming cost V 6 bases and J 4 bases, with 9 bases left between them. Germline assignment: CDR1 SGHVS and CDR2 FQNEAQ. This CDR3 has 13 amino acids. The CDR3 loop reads CASSLNPTGELFF. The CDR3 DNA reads TGTGCCAGCAGTCTAAACCCCACCGGGGAGCTGTTTTTT.

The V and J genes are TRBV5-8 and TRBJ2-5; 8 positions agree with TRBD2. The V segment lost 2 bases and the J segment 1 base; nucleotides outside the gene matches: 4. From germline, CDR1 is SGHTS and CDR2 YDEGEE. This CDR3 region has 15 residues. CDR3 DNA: TGTGCCAGCAGCTTAAGCGGGAGACGCCAAGAGACCCAGTACTTC. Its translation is CASSLSGRRQETQYF.

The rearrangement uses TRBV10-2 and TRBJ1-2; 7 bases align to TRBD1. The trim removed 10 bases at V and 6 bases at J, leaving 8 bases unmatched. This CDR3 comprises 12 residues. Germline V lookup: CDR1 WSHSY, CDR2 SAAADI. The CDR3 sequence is CAIDQGGHGYTF. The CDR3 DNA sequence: TGCGCCATCGATCAGGGGGGCCATGGCTACACCTTC.

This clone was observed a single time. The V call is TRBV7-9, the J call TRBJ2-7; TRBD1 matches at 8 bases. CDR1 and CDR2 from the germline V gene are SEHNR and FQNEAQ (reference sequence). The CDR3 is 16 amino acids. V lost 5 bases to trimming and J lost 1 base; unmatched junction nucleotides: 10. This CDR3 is CASSQDRALRSYEQYF. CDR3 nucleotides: TGTGCCAGCAGCCAGGACAGGGCACTCCGTTCCTACGAGCAGTACTTC.